This entry lists 26 T cell receptor beta chains sequenced from one sample in a study of T cell responses to AZD1222 COVID-19 vaccine. Generated by immunoSEQ multiplex PCR, the TCRdb table keeps only in-frame clones and is missing some. The table shows some 120,000 clones, with roughly 85% occurring only once. The source was peripheral blood, collected on day 0 of MenACWY control vaccination. The receptors were sampled from an adult in good health.

This chain links TRBV28 with TRBJ2-5; D unclear. Trimming removed 4 bases from V and 2 bases from J, with 2 bases in between. CDR1 MDHEN and CDR2 SYDVKM come from the germline V gene. This CDR3 has 11 residues. The CDR3: CASSYQETQYF. DNA of the CDR3: TGTGCCAGCAGTTATCAAGAGACCCAGTACTTC.

In its sample, this clone was seen a few times. This chain joins TRBV6-5 and TRBJ2-5; 8 nucleotides line up with TRBD1. Trimming removed 5 bases from V and 5 bases from J; junction bases left unmatched: 1. The CDR3 runs to 12 residues. Germline V CDR1 and CDR2: MNHEY, SVGAGI. The CDR3 reads CASSTGGETQYF. Here the CDR3 DNA reads TGTGCCAGCAGTACAGGGGGGGAGACCCAGTACTTC.

The rearrangement links TRBV7-2 to TRBJ1-3; D not resolved. This CDR3 contains 15 residues. Germline lookup yields CDR1 SGHTA and CDR2 FQGNSA. V was pared by 5 bases and J by 0 bases, with 11 bases between. Written as DNA, the CDR3 is TGTGCCAGCAGCGCCGGACGGCTCTCTGGAAACACCATATATTTT. Protein product: CASSAGRLSGNTIYF.

This clone was seen only a few times. This CDR3 reads CASSGGDRGRSEKLFF. The CDR3 DNA sequence: TGTGCCAGCAGCGGAGGAGACAGGGGCCGGTCGGAGAAACTGTTTTTT. The V gene is TRBV9, the J gene TRBJ1-4, with 8 bases identical to TRBD1. Germline lookup yields CDR1 SGDLS and CDR2 YYNGEE. This CDR3 region has 16 residues. The trim removed 3 bases at V and 11 bases at J, leaving 15 bases unmatched.

The chain recombines TRBV11-3 with TRBJ1-6, with unresolved D. Trimming took 4 bases from V and 3 from J, leaving 10 bases between them. Germline CDR1 and CDR2: SGHNT and YENEEA. This CDR3 is built from 15 residues. CDR3 sequence: CASSSMRGYNSPLHF. In DNA form, the CDR3 reads TGTGCCAGCAGCTCTATGCGGGGCTATAATTCACCCCTCCACTTT.

The chain has TRBV5-4 and TRBJ1-2; D perhaps matches TRBD1 (6 bases). This CDR3 region has 16 residues. Germline CDR1 SGHNT, CDR2 YYREEE (reference sequence). Trimming cost V 4 bases and J 1 base, with 17 bases left between them. The DNA for the CDR3 is TGTGCCAGCAGCGTTTTCGGGACACGCTATAACTATGGCTACACCTTC. It is translated as CASSVFGTRYNYGYTF.

The chain links TRBV7-2 to TRBJ2-7; TRBD2 aligns across 9 bases. The germline CDR1 and CDR2 sequences are SGHTA and FQGNSA. There are 14 residues in the CDR3. V shed 5 bases and J 5 bases; nucleotides not matched to a gene: 7. The CDR3 DNA reads TGTGCCAGCAGCCCGCGGGGGGGCCTCAACGAGCAGTACTTC. This translates into CASSPRGGLNEQYF. The variable domain in full, with the rest retrieved from reference TRBV7-2 and TRBJ2-7, is GAGVSQSPSNKVTEKGKDVELRCDPISGHTALYWYRQSLGQGLEFLIYFQGNSAPDKSGLPSDRFSAERTGGSVSTLTIQRTQQEDSAVYLCASSPRGGLNEQYFGPGTRLTVT.

The table lists this clone with a few counts. The chain is built from TRBV7-9 and TRBJ1-1; D uncertain. This CDR3 is 15 amino acids long. Germline CDR1 reads SEHNR; CDR2 reads FQNEAQ (reference sequence). Trimming stripped 5 bases from V and 5 bases from J, with 18 bases between. The CDR3 is CASSPRFRMGTEAFF. CDR3 DNA sequence: TGTGCCAGCAGCCCTCGTTTCAGAATGGGAACTGAAGCTTTCTTT. Variable domain in full (rest from reference TRBV7-9 and TRBJ1-1): DTGVSQNPRHKITKRGQNVTFRCDPISEHNRLYWYRQTLGQGPEFLTYFQNEAQLEKSRLLSDRFSAERPKGSFSTLEIQRTEQGDSAMYLCASSPRFRMGTEAFFGQGTRLTVV.

This chain joins TRBV7-2 and TRBJ2-3; TRBD2 might be the D (6 bases). V lost 8 bases and J 8 bases, leaving 14 bases between the germline ends. Germline V lookup: CDR1 SGHTA, CDR2 FQGNSA. This CDR3 has 12 residues. This chain's CDR3 is CASGGIPPTQYF. CDR3 DNA sequence: TGTGCCAGCGGAGGGATCCCCCCTACGCAGTATTTT.

CDR3 amino acids: CASSLGSTGANSPLHF. As DNA, the CDR3 is TGTGCCAGCAGCTTAGGGTCCACAGGGGCGAATTCACCCCTCCACTTT. This rearrangement joins TRBV7-8 to TRBJ1-6; the match to TRBD1 covers 7 bases. Germline V lookup: CDR1 SGHVS, CDR2 FQNEAQ. This CDR3 is built from 16 residues. The V segment lost 1 base and the J segment 7 bases; nucleotides outside the gene matches: 7.

This clone showed up just a few times. The chain carries TRBV7-9 and TRBJ2-3, with 8 positions matching TRBD2. The junction had 2 bases not matched to a gene; V was cut back by 3 bases and J by 0 bases. The CDR3 has 15 amino acids. Germline V CDR1 and CDR2: SEHNR, FQNEAQ (reference sequence). The CDR3 spells CASSFLAGSTDTQYF. Here the CDR3 DNA reads TGTGCCAGCAGCTTCTTAGCGGGGAGCACAGATACGCAGTATTTT. Combining the CDR3 with reference TRBV7-9 and TRBJ2-3 gives the whole variable domain DTGVSQNPRHKITKRGQNVTFRCDPISEHNRLYWYRQTLGQGPEFLTYFQNEAQLEKSRLLSDRFSAERPKGSFSTLEIQRTEQGDSAMYLCASSFLAGSTDTQYFGPGTRLTVL.

The gene calls are TRBV5-1 and TRBJ2-3; TRBD2 agrees at 11 bases. This CDR3 has 16 residues. The V gene's germline CDR1 is SGHRS and CDR2 YFSETQ. The junction had 3 bases not matched to a gene; V was cut back by 2 bases and J by 1 base. The CDR3 protein is CASSFLTSGGTDTQYF. In DNA form, the CDR3 reads TGCGCCAGCAGCTTTTTGACTAGCGGGGGCACAGATACGCAGTATTTT.

V gene TRBV2 combines with J gene TRBJ2-5; 9 nucleotides match TRBD2. The CDR3 runs to 14 residues. CDR1 is SNHLY, CDR2 FYNNEI, per germline. With V trimmed by 8 bases and J by 3 bases, 7 bases remained unmatched. CDR3 amino acids: CASRHAGGEETQYF. The CDR3 DNA is TGTGCCAGCCGACATGCGGGGGGGGAAGAGACCCAGTACTTC.

Worth noting for this clone: Other DNA sequences in this sample translate to the same CDR3. The chain links TRBV27 to TRBJ2-1; 9 bases match TRBD1. This CDR3 has 15 residues. V shed 6 bases and J 0 bases; nucleotides not matched to a gene: 3. Germline CDR1 is MNHEY and CDR2 is SMNVEV (reference sequence). In nucleotides, the CDR3 is TGTGCCAGCAGAAGGGACAGGGACTCCTACAATGAGCAGTTCTTC. As protein: CASRRDRDSYNEQFF.

The chain combines TRBV16 with TRBJ1-1, with D maybe TRBD1 (5 bases). The CDR3 consists of 16 residues. With 0 bases removed from V and 0 bases from J, the gap between germline ends came to 11 bases. Germline assignment: CDR1 KGHSY and CDR2 FQNENV. The CDR3 sequence: CASSQSRGQMNTEAFF. The CDR3 DNA follows: TGTGCCAGCAGCCAATCAAGGGGTCAAATGAACACTGAAGCTTTCTTT.

V is TRBV9 and J is TRBJ1-2; 8 positions match TRBD1. Trimming took 4 bases from V and 4 from J; bases not matched to a gene: 6. This CDR3 has 14 residues. The germline gives CDR1 SGDLS, CDR2 YYNGEE. The CDR3 DNA reads as TGTGCCAGCAGCAGGGACAGGCTGGGCTATGGCTACACCTTC. It yields the protein CASSRDRLGYGYTF.

The chain employs TRBV9 and TRBJ1-5; D gene unclear. Germline CDR1 and CDR2: SGDLS and YYNGEE. V lost 3 bases and J 9 bases, leaving 10 bases between the germline ends. The CDR3 length is 12 residues. Here the CDR3 DNA reads TGTGCCAGCAGCGGCGTACGGGGGCCCCAGCATTTT. This encodes CASSGVRGPQHF.

This clone was picked up one time. The chain has TRBV6-2 or TRBV6-3 and TRBJ2-1; D is uncertain. Between the trimmed V and J ends, which lost 4 bases and 9 bases, there was a span of 10 bases. Germline lookup yields CDR1 MNHEY and CDR2 SVGEGT. The CDR3 runs 12 residues. This CDR3 is CASSFGLGEQFF. CDR3 in DNA: TGTGCCAGCAGTTTTGGATTAGGTGAGCAGTTCTTC.

This rearrangement joins TRBV30 to TRBJ1-5; D perhaps matches TRBD1 (6 bases). This CDR3 is built from 13 residues. The germline CDR1 and CDR2 sequences are GTSNPN and SVGIG (reference sequence). V lost 2 bases to trimming and J lost 7 bases, with 12 bases between them. The CDR3 loop reads CAWSRGVWQPQHF. Here the CDR3 DNA reads TGTGCCTGGAGTAGGGGGGTTTGGCAGCCCCAGCATTTT.

The count of this clone is one. The chain links TRBV7-9 to TRBJ2-1, with 7 positions matching TRBD2. Germline loops: CDR1 SEHNR, CDR2 FQNEAQ (reference sequence). The CDR3 spans 15 residues. V lost 1 base to trimming and J lost 2 bases; unmatched junction nucleotides: 2. CDR3 in DNA: TGTGCCAGCAGCTTAGGAGCGGGACCCTACAATGAGCAGTTCTTC. It translates to CASSLGAGPYNEQFF.

The chain employs TRBV21-1 and TRBJ1-5; TRBD1, the D gene given by the table, was not confirmed from the DNA. TRBV21-1 is marked as a pseudogene. The CDR3 totals 16 residues. The CDR3 coding sequence is TGTGCCAGCAGCAAGTGGACAGCCTATAGCAATCAGCCCCAGCATTTT. Protein: CASSKWTAYSNQPQHF.

The V and J genes are TRBV19 and TRBJ1-2; a weak D match, TRBD1 (5 bases). V dropped 3 bases and J dropped 3 bases, with 8 bases sitting between them. Germline values: CDR1 LNHDA, CDR2 SQIVND (reference sequence). This CDR3 has 13 amino acids. The CDR3 spells CASSMWGDYGYTF. CDR3 coding DNA: TGTGCCAGTAGTATGTGGGGGGACTATGGCTACACCTTC.

The gene calls are TRBV18 and TRBJ1-3, with 8 positions matching TRBD1. With 8 bases clipped from V and 0 bases from J, the junction kept 3 bases outside the gene matches. The CDR3 extends over 14 amino acids. The germline CDR1 and CDR2 sequences are KGHSH and LQKENI. As DNA, the CDR3 is TGTGCCAGCCTACAGGGGGGCTCTGGAAACACCATATATTTT. Amino acid sequence: CASLQGGSGNTIYF. Full variable domain (missing parts from reference TRBV18 and TRBJ1-3): NAGVMQNPRHLVRRRGQEARLRCSPMKGHSHVYWYRQLPEEGLKFMVYLQKENIIDESGMPKERFSAEFPKEGPSILRIQQVVRGDSAAYFCASLQGGSGNTIYFGEGSWLTVV.

The V and J genes are TRBV6-5 and TRBJ2-5, with TRBD1 matching 7 bases. Germline V lookup: CDR1 MNHEY, CDR2 SVGAGI. The trim removed 5 bases at V and 4 bases at J, leaving 4 bases unmatched. This CDR3 is built from 13 residues. CDR3 in DNA: TGTGCCAGCAGTAGGGGGCGTCGAGAGACCCAGTACTTC. It is translated as CASSRGRRETQYF.

V usage is TRBV4-3 and J usage is TRBJ1-1; possibly TRBD1 for D (5 bases). The CDR3 runs 14 residues. Germline V gives CDR1 LGHNA, CDR2 YSLEER. Trimming took 4 bases from V and 1 from J, leaving 10 bases between them. The CDR3 nucleotides are TGCGCCAGCAGCCCCGGACACCGGAACACTGAAGCTTTCTTT. This codes for CASSPGHRNTEAFF.

On this clone: One junction end disagrees with the germline gene, perhaps due to a read error. The gene calls are TRBV12-3 or TRBV12-4 and TRBJ2-7; 11 positions match TRBD2. The CDR3 extends over 13 amino acids. The CDR3 loop is CASSLAGGYEQYF. CDR3 nucleotide sequence: TGTGCCAGCAGTCTAGCGGGGGGCTACGAGCAGTACTTC.